This TCR beta chain was observed in a study of Tregs in tolerant kidney transplant recipients. Mixed chimerism was transient after nonmyeloablative marrow transplants from related graft donors. CD4+CD25+CD127- Tregs, CD4+CD25- non-Tregs, CD4 and CD8 cells were sorted. With respect to this clone: The antigen is unknown.

Overall study results and limits: The small number of patients limits these findings pending further validation. Tolerant patients' donor-specific Tregs expanded beyond overall Tregs, suggesting antigen-driven growth.

Generated by immunoSEQ multiplex PCR, the TCRdb table keeps only in-frame clones and is missing some. The sample records 50,000 to 55,000 clones, 91% being singletons. Per the germline V gene, CDR1 is SGHVS and CDR2 is FNYEAQ. This CDR3 region has 17 residues. V shed 1 base, J shed 3 bases, and the junction held 3 bases outside the gene matches. This sample comprised CD8+ T cells from blood (PBMCs), obtained 24 months after the transplant. The chain has TRBV7-6 and TRBJ2-7, with 16 bases identical to TRBD2. This receptor was taken from a human patient who received a combined kidney and bone marrow transplant. A share of the T cells may be of graft donor origin. The CDR3 protein is CASSLGGLAGGVYEQYF. CDR3 nucleotides: TGTGCCAGCAGCTTAGGGGGACTAGCGGGAGGGGTCTACGAGCAGTACTTC.